This TCR beta chain was sequenced in a study of OX40 agonist ivuxolimab in advanced cancers. The CDR3 runs 11 residues. V lost 6 bases, J lost 8 bases, and 11 bases lay in between. CDR1 is GTSNPN, CDR2 SVGIG, per germline (reference sequence). To note about this clone: Its antigen is as yet unknown.

The repertoire was sequenced with immunoSEQ multiplex PCR; TCRdb's copy has only in-frame clones and lacks some. The sample yields about 95,000 clones, about 91% seen once. Whole-study results and caveats: Normalized T-cell clonal expansion was also low in a subset of nonresponders. At 0.1 to 3.0 mg/kg and by week 6, CD4+ and CD8+ T cells in the blood had expanded clonally.

Autoimmune disease history or systemic immunosuppression led to patients being barred. Patients had blood sampled at baseline and again on cycle 4 day 1 and cycle 7 day 1. This sequence was found in an adult with an advanced solid tumor such as melanoma, head and neck, liver or kidney cancer. The V gene is TRBV30, the J gene TRBJ2-1, with D unclear. This specimen consisted of CD4+ or CD8+ T cells sorted from blood, obtained in a trial of the OX40 agonist ivuxolimab. The CDR3 DNA is TGTGCCTGCGCAGAGTTTCATGAGCAGTTCTTC. This gives the protein CACAEFHEQFF.